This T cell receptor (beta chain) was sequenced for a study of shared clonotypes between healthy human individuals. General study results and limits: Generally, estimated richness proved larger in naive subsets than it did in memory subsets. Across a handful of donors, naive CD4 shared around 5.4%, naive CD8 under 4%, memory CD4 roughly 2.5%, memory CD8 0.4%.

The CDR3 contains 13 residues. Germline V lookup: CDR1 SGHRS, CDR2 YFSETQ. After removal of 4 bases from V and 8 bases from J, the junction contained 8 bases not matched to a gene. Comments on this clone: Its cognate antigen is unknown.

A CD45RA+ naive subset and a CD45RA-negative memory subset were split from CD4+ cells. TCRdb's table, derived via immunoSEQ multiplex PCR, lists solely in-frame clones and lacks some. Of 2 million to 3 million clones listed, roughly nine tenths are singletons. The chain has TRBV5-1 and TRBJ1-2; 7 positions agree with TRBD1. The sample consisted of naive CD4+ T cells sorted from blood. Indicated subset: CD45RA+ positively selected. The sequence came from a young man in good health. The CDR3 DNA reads TGCGCCAGCAGCGATGGGACAGTGGTGGGCTACACCTTC. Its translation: CASSDGTVVGYTF.